The entry below describes one T cell receptor (beta chain). In the original processing: Reference gene primer amplification gave estimated nucleated cell counts. The repertoire was sequenced with immunoSEQ multiplex PCR; TCRdb's copy has only in-frame clones and lacks some. V and J calls and clone size are as listed in that table; D and trimming were resolved from the DNA. The table records under 300,000 clones, around nine tenths of them present only once. Recruitment covered about two dozen US areas and drew participants whose ages spanned roughly 18 to 89 years. All recovered Cohort 3 donors got two negative PCRs, got clearance, or saw symptom resolution. The sample originates from a study of blood T cell repertoires in COVID-19. This CDR3 spans 15 amino acids. Trimming left V 5 bases short and J 4 bases short, with 18 bases between. Germline V gene sequence: CDR1 SGHTS, CDR2 YDEGEE.

The clonotype comes from a woman under 30 who had recovered from COVID-19. Sequenced input: PBMCs or T cells enriched from blood (not recorded which). The chain couples TRBV5-8 to TRBJ1-2, with TRBD1 as a possible D gene (6 bases). In nucleotides, the CDR3 is TGTGCCAGCAGTCTGGTCCAGGGGTTGCGCTATGGCTACACCTTC. Translating gives CASSLVQGLRYGYTF.